These 11 T cell receptor beta chains came from one sample sequenced in a study of CD8 T cells in ankylosing spondylitis. What these receptors recognize is not known. TCRdb ran MiXCR on the 5' RACE reads and lists one entry per CDR3 protein. Of about 220,000 distinct CDR3 sequences listed, 7% to 8% are singletons. General study results and limits: One TCR beta motif, made up of roughly 8 highly homologous variants, appeared characteristic of ankylosing spondylitis blood.

The sample comprised blood, either unsorted or a sorted T cell fraction (not recorded which). The receptors shown here come from a male donor with ankylosing spondylitis.

This clonotype was seen ten or more times. V gene TRBV29-1 combines with J gene TRBJ2-7, with 7 positions matching TRBD2. This CDR3 region has 18 residues. Germline V gene lookup returns CDR1 SQVTM and CDR2 ANQGSEA. With 5 bases clipped from V and 0 bases from J, the junction kept 19 bases outside the gene matches. The CDR3 here is CSVRGLPLSGVSSYEQYF. The CDR3 region has the DNA TGCAGCGTTCGAGGCCTTCCCTTAAGCGGGGTGAGCTCCTACGAGCAGTACTTC.

In its sample, this clonotype was seen many times. This chain connects TRBV29-1 to TRBJ1-2; 8 bases agree with TRBD1. CDR1 is SQVTM and CDR2 is ANQGSEA in the germline V gene. The ends lost 8 bases at V and 1 base at J; junction bases unmatched: 18. The CDR3 spans 17 residues. CDR3 coding DNA: TGCAGCACCGACCCGGACAGGGACTACGCTAGTAACTATGGCTACACCTTC. It specifies CSTDPDRDYASNYGYTF. The entire variable domain, with the rest obtained from reference TRBV29-1 and TRBJ1-2, is as follows: SAVISQKPSRDICQRGTSLTIQCQVDSQVTMMFWYRQQPGQSLTLIATANQGSEATYESGFVIDKFPISRPNLTFSTLTVSNMSPEDSSIYLCSTDPDRDYASNYGYTFGSGTRLTVV.

The chain couples TRBV30 to TRBJ2-1, with 12 nucleotides matching TRBD1. Trimming at V came to 4 bases and at J to 8 bases, leaving 6 bases not matched to a gene. The CDR3 spans 14 residues. The V gene's germline CDR1 is GTSNPN and CDR2 SVGIG (reference sequence). The CDR3 nucleotides are TGTGCCTGGACCCAGGGACAGGGGGCACATGAGCAGTTCTTC. As protein: CAWTQGQGAHEQFF. The whole variable domain, remainder taken from reference TRBV30 and TRBJ2-1, is SQTIHQWPATLVQPVGSPLSLECTVEGTSNPNLYWYRQAAGRGLQLLFYSVGIGQISSEVPQNLSASRPQDRQFILSSKKLLLSDSGFYLCAWTQGQGAHEQFFGPGTRLTVL.

In regard to this clonotype: Possible read error: a much larger clone is one base away. J is TRBJ2-3 and V is TRBV5-5; TRBD2 is a possible D gene (5 bases). Looked up from germline, CDR1 is SGHKS and CDR2 is YYEKEE (reference sequence). The CDR3 is 13 amino acids. The CDR3 bases are TGTGCCAGCGGCTTCGACGGGGCAGATACGCAGTATTTT. This encodes CASGFDGADTQYF.

In this sample, this clonotype turned up many times. The CDR3 DNA reads as TGTGCCAGCAGTGACTCCGAGTACACCGGGGAGCTGTTTTTT. It is translated as CASSDSEYTGELFF. This chain uses TRBV6-4 with TRBJ2-2; no firm D call. The germline CDR1 and CDR2 sequences are MRHNA and SNTAGT. V lost 0 bases to trimming and J lost 3 bases, with 5 bases between them. This CDR3 is built from 14 residues.

This clonotype was recorded at least ten times. This chain links TRBV7-9 with TRBJ1-6, with 9 bases aligning to TRBD1. V shed 4 bases and J 6 bases; nucleotides not matched to a gene: 4. The CDR3 has 15 amino acids. Germline CDR1 and CDR2: SEHNR and FQNEAQ (reference sequence). The chain's CDR3 is CASSSWGQGNSPLHF. CDR3 coding DNA: TGTGCCAGCAGCTCCTGGGGACAGGGTAATTCACCCCTCCACTTT.

The table lists this clonotype with a few counts. This chain joins TRBV12-3 or TRBV12-4 and TRBJ1-2; D is ambiguous. This CDR3 contains 12 residues. With 2 bases removed from V and 8 bases from J, the gap between germline ends came to 9 bases. The CDR3 is CASSLNLRGYTF. The CDR3 bases are TGTGCCAGCAGTTTAAATCTGAGGGGCTACACCTTC.

The table lists this clonotype with many counts. The genes are TRBV7-2 and TRBJ2-1; D gene ambiguous. Germline-derived CDR1 and CDR2 are SGHTA and FQGNSA. The CDR3 has 11 residues. The V end was cut by 3 bases, the J end by 10 bases, with 7 bases between. CDR3 coding DNA: TGTGCCAGCAGCTTGAGTTTGGAGCAGTTCTTC. This codes for CASSLSLEQFF.

This clonotype was counted only a few times. J is TRBJ2-3 and V is TRBV4-1; possible D gene TRBD1, 5 bases. The germline V gene has CDR1 MGHRA and CDR2 YSYEKL. The V and J ends lost 9 bases and 2 bases respectively, with 18 bases between them. This CDR3 region has 15 residues. CDR3 in amino acids: CASTDVPGNTDTQYF. The DNA of the CDR3 is TGCGCCAGTACTGATGTACCAGGGAACACAGATACGCAGTATTTT.

The chain combines TRBV7-6 with TRBJ2-7; D not certain. This CDR3 spans 15 amino acids. V was cut by 3 bases and J by 2 bases, with 14 bases left in between. Germline V gene data show CDR1 as SGHVS and CDR2 as FNYEAQ. For the CDR3, the DNA is TGTGCCAGCAGCTTGGACGCGGCGCGTACCTACGAGCAGTACTTC. Amino acid sequence: CASSLDAARTYEQYF. Based on the CDR3 plus reference TRBV7-6 and TRBJ2-7, the full variable domain is GAGVSQSPRYKVTKRGQDVALRCDPISGHVSLYWYRQALGQGPEFLTYFNYEAQQDKSGLPNDRFSAERPEGSISTLTIQRTEQRDSAMYRCASSLDAARTYEQYFGPGTRLTVT.

This clonotype showed up many times. CDR3 protein: CASSSTGGNSPLHF. CDR3 sequence (DNA): TGTGCCAGCAGCTCGACAGGGGGAAATTCACCCCTCCACTTT. The rearrangement uses TRBV6-1 and TRBJ1-6; 9 nucleotides match TRBD1. After removal of 6 bases from V and 7 bases from J, the junction contained 4 bases not matched to a gene. Germline CDR1 MNHNS, CDR2 SASEGT. The CDR3 totals 14 residues.